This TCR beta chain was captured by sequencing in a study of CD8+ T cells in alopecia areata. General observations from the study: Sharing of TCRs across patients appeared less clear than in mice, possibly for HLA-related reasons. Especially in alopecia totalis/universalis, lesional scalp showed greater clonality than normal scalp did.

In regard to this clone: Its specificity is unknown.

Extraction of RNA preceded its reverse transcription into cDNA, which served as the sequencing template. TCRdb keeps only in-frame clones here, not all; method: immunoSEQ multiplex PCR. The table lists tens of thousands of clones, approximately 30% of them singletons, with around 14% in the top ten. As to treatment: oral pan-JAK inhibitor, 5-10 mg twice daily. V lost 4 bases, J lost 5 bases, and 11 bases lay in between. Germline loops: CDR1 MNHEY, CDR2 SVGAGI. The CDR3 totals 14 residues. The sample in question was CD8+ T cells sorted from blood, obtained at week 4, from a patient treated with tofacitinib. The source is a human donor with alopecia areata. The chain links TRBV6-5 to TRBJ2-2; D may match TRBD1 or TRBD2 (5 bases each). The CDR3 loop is CASSSGTGTGELFF. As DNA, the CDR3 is TGTGCCAGCAGTTCCGGGACGGGGACCGGGGAGCTGTTTTTT.